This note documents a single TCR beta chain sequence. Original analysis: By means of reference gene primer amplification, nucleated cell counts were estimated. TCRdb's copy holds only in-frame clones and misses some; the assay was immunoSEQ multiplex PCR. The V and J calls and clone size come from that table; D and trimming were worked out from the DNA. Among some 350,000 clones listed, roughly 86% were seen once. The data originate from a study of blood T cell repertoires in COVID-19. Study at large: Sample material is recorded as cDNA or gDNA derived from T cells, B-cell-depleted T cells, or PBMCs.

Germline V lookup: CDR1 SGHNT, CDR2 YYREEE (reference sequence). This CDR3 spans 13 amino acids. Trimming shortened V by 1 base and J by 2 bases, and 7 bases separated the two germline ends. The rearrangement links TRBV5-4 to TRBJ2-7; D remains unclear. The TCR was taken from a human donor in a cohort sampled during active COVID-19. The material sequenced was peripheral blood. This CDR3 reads CASSLMQAYEQYF. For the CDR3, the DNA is TGTGCCAGCAGCTTGATGCAGGCCTACGAGCAGTACTTC.